The rows below give T cell receptor beta chains drawn from one sample of a study of cytomegalovirus exposure and HLA in healthy donors. The protocol was immunoSEQ multiplex PCR, while the TCRdb copy is restricted to in-frame clones and leaves out a portion. The data show about 120,000 clones, 60% to 85% seen once. Sequencing input: PBMCs. The receptor source for this set is a female donor in good health and CMV-seronegative. The CDR3 runs from the conserved cysteine through the conserved F or W. D genes are given only for firm matches. Clone size, where shown, is once, few, many, or a class for clones that have expanded.

CDR3 protein,CDR3 DNA,D gene,V gene,J gene,clone size
CASSLPGDVGTQYF,TGTGCCAGCAGCTTGCCGGGAGACGTCGGTACGCAGTATTTT,-,TRBV5-4,TRBJ2-3,once
CASSLGGRGGNTIYF,TGTGCCAGCAGCTTAGGTGGCAGGGGAGGAAACACCATATATTTT,-,TRBV7-2,TRBJ1-3,-
CASSEQGGSNYGYTF,TGTGCCAGCAGTGAGCAGGGGGGATCTAACTATGGCTACACCTTC,TRBD1,TRBV2,TRBJ1-2,once
CASSLKSGAPSYEQYF,TGTGCCAGCAGCTTAAAAAGCGGGGCCCCCTCCTACGAGCAGTACTTC,TRBD2,TRBV7-9,TRBJ2-7,-
CASGQYNSPLHF,TGTGCCAGCGGACAGTATAATTCACCCCTCCACTTT,-,TRBV9,TRBJ1-6,-
CASSKGQGDHEQYF,TGTGCCAGTAGTAAGGGACAGGGGGACCACGAGCAGTACTTC,TRBD1,TRBV19,TRBJ2-7,-
CASSESRLEKQFF,TGTGCCAGCAGTGAAAGCCGGCTGGAGAAGCAGTTCTTC,-,TRBV2,TRBJ2-1,once
CASSQGDNGNTIYF,TGCGCCAGCAGCCAAGGGGATAACGGAAACACCATATATTTT,-,TRBV5-1,TRBJ1-3,-
CASSPGDSGNTIYF,TGCGCCAGCAGCCCGGGGGACTCTGGAAACACCATATATTTT,-,TRBV5-1,TRBJ1-3,-
CASSLTGGFGETQYF,TGCGCCAGCAGTCTGACAGGGGGCTTTGGGGAGACCCAGTACTTC,TRBD1,TRBV5-1,TRBJ2-5,-
CATSRGHPDYGYTF,TGTGCCACCAGCAGAGGACATCCCGACTATGGCTACACCTTC,-,TRBV15,TRBJ1-2,once
CAWSATLEKLFF,TGTGCCTGGAGTGCTACCTTGGAAAAACTGTTTTTT,-,TRBV30,TRBJ1-4,-
CASSFAGTDEKLFF,TGCGCCAGCAGCTTCGCCGGGACTGATGAAAAACTGTTTTTT,-,TRBV5-1,TRBJ1-4,-
CASSQDGPSGANVLTF,TGCGCCAGCAGCCAAGATGGGCCTTCTGGGGCCAACGTCCTGACTTTC,-,TRBV7-9,TRBJ2-6,few
CASSLAQGWNTEAFF,TGCGCCAGCAGCTTGGCCCAGGGCTGGAACACTGAAGCTTTCTTT,-,TRBV5-1,TRBJ1-1,few
CASSLAPGSSYNSPLHF,TGCGCCAGCAGCTTGGCACCGGGGAGCTCCTATAATTCACCCCTCCACTTT,-,TRBV5-1,TRBJ1-6,-
CASSWTGGSYEQYF,TGTGCCAGCAGCTGGACAGGGGGGAGTTACGAGCAGTACTTC,TRBD1,TRBV5-5,TRBJ2-7,-